Listed here are 30 T cell receptor beta chains from one sample, sequenced in a study of T cells in women clearing cervical HPV infection. TCRdb's copy holds only in-frame clones and misses some; the assay was immunoSEQ multiplex PCR. In all, the sample yields tens of thousands of clones. The specimen was blood buffy coat. Receptors were obtained from a woman between 18 and 70 years old with a cervical HPV16 infection that either progressed to CIN3+ or cleared (not recorded which).

On this clone itself: The missing CDR3 end, 3 residues past where the read stops, is filled in from the germline J gene. This chain links TRBV20-1 with TRBJ2-7, with D possibly matching TRBD1 (6 bases). CDR3 size: 11 residues. V was clipped by 6 bases and J by 6 bases, with 12 bases between them. Germline CDR1 DFQATT, CDR2 SNEGSKA (reference sequence). Partial CDR3 DNA: TGCAGTGCGAGCCCAGGGGTCGAG. Translating it yields CSASPGVE. The full CDR3 reads CSASPGVEQYF.

As concerns this clone: Coverage ceases 3 residues before the CDR3 finishes, and the germline J gene fills in the end. The chain carries TRBV6-2 or TRBV6-3 and TRBJ2-1; TRBD2 is a possible D gene (5 bases). The CDR3 runs 15 residues. The germline CDR1 and CDR2 sequences are MNHEY and SVGEGT. With 3 bases removed from V and 5 bases from J, the gap between germline ends came to 14 bases. The CDR3 is CASSYYTGSHNEQFF. The part of the CDR3 DNA that was read is TGTGCCAGCAGTTATTATACGGGGTCTCACAATGAG.

With respect to this clone: The DNA ends 3 residues before the CDR3 does, and the rest of the CDR3 is filled in from the germline J gene. The chain uses TRBV25-1 and TRBJ2-7; 7 positions match TRBD2. Germline CDR1 MGHDK, CDR2 SYGVNS. The CDR3 is 17 residues long. J lost 0 bases, V lost 4 bases, and 12 bases had no gene match. CDR3 region: CASSAAGPSGSSYEQYF. Incomplete CDR3 DNA: TGTGCCAGCAGTGCGGCGGGTCCTAGCGGCAGCTCCTACGAG.

Note on this clone: The sequence runs out 3 residues before the end of the CDR3; the remainder is reconstructed from the germline J gene. The chain combines TRBV6-1 with TRBJ2-5, with TRBD1 matching over 10 bases. The junction had 3 bases not matched to a gene; V was cut back by 4 bases and J by 4 bases. The CDR3 consists of 14 residues. The germline CDR1 and CDR2 sequences are MNHNS and SASEGT. This CDR3 reads CASSVRTGGETQYF. CDR3 DNA (partial): TGTGCCAGCAGTGTCCGGACAGGGGGAGAGACC.

With respect to this clone: The CDR3 end is not reached by the read, which stops 3 residues before it; the germline J gene fills it in. The chain couples TRBV7-8 to TRBJ2-7, with a tentative D call TRBD2 (6 bases). Trimming pared 5 bases from V and 3 bases from J, leaving 14 bases between. The germline CDR1 and CDR2 sequences are SGHVS and FQNEAQ. The length of the CDR3 is 14 residues. The CDR3 sequence: CASSHRDSFYEQYF. The DNA read from the CDR3 is TGTGCCAGCAGCCACCGGGACTCTTTCTACGAG.

A word on this clone: The sequence runs out 3 residues before the end of the CDR3; the remainder is reconstructed from the germline J gene. The chain employs TRBV19 and TRBJ1-5, with 7 bases lining up with TRBD1. With 8 bases clipped from V and 5 bases from J, the junction kept 6 bases outside the gene matches. This CDR3 contains 13 residues. CDR1 and CDR2 (germline): LNHDA, SQIVND (reference sequence). Incomplete CDR3 DNA: TGTGCCAGTGCCTGGGACAGAGATCAGCCC. Amino acid sequence: CASAWDRDQP. The entire CDR3 is CASAWDRDQPQHF.

Remarks on this clone: The read comes to an end 3 residues before the CDR3 does, leaving the germline J gene to fill in the end. This chain connects TRBV15 to TRBJ2-7; possibly TRBD1 for D (5 bases). The CDR3 is 13 residues long. Trimming took 2 bases from V and 1 from J, leaving 6 bases between them. Germline V gene sequence: CDR1 LNHNV, CDR2 YYDKDF (reference sequence). The chain's CDR3 is CATSRQGSYEQYF. The sequenced part of the CDR3 DNA is TGTGCCACCAGCAGACAGGGATCCTACGAG.

On this clone: The CDR3 end falls 3 residues outside the read, so it is completed with the germline J gene. The chain has TRBV6-1 and TRBJ1-2; 10 nucleotides line up with TRBD1. CDR3 length: 18 amino acids. Germline V gene lookup returns CDR1 MNHNS and CDR2 SASEGT. The V and J ends lost 2 bases and 0 bases, in that order; junction bases with no gene match: 9. The sequenced CDR3 bases are TGTGCCAGCAGTGAATACGGGACAGGGGTAATTACTAACTATGGC. The encoded protein is CASSEYGTGVITNYG. The complete CDR3 reads CASSEYGTGVITNYGYTF.

Comment on this clone: The DNA ends 3 residues before the CDR3 does, and the rest of the CDR3 is filled in from the germline J gene. The chain combines TRBV19 with TRBJ1-2, with TRBD1 as a possible D gene (6 bases). The germline V and J ends were trimmed by 5 bases and 5 bases, with 9 bases remaining between them. Per germline, CDR1 LNHDA and CDR2 SQIVND (reference sequence). This CDR3 is built from 12 residues. The sequenced CDR3 bases are TGTGCCAGTAGTTTTACAGGGTATGGC. Protein sequence: CASSFTGYG. The CDR3 in full is CASSFTGYGYTF.

A remark on this clone: The read gets to within 3 residues of the CDR3 end, and the germline J gene fills in the rest. V usage is TRBV5-4 and J usage is TRBJ2-1; D is ambiguous. The CDR3 contains 15 residues. Trimming took off 3 bases at V and 0 bases at J, with 10 bases between the two ends. The germline gives CDR1 SGHNT, CDR2 YYREEE (reference sequence). CDR3 DNA (partial): TGTGCCAGCAGCTCCACTGCGAGCTCCTACAATGAG. Amino acid sequence: CASSSTASSYNE. The whole CDR3 sequence reads CASSSTASSYNEQFF.

The CDR3 bases that were read are TGTGCCAGCAGCTCCTCGGGGGATACG. This gives the protein CASSSSGDT. The complete CDR3 sequence is CASSSSGDTQYF. V and J are TRBV7-2 and TRBJ2-3, with D possibly being TRBD2 (5 bases). The CDR3 goes on 3 residues after the read ends, and that part is filled in from the germline J gene. CDR3 length equals 12 residues. Germline V gives CDR1 SGHTA, CDR2 FQGNSA. Between the trimmed V and J ends, which lost 4 bases and 6 bases, there was a span of 8 bases.

With respect to this clone: From the germline J gene comes the end of the CDR3, since the read stops 3 residues before it. The rearrangement joins TRBV20-1 to TRBJ2-7, with a tentative D call TRBD1 (6 bases). The CDR3 length is 15 residues. Trimming cost V 7 bases and J 1 base, with 20 bases left between them. Looked up from germline, CDR1 is DFQATT and CDR2 is SNEGSKA (reference sequence). The CDR3 DNA, read in part, is TGCAGTGTCCGTGGGGGCGGAGCAGAGTCCTACGAG. Translating it yields CSVRGGGAESYE. In full, the CDR3 is CSVRGGGAESYEQYF.

As to this clone: The missing CDR3 end, 3 residues past where the read stops, is filled in from the germline J gene. J is TRBJ2-7 and V is TRBV19, with 7 bases that match TRBD1. Germline CDR1 and CDR2: LNHDA and SQIVND (reference sequence). Trimming at V came to 6 bases and at J to 2 bases, leaving 4 bases not matched to a gene. The CDR3 has 13 amino acids. The CDR3: CASSPGQPYEQYF. CDR3 DNA (partial): TGTGCCAGTAGCCCGGGACAGCCCTACGAG. Together with reference TRBV19 and TRBJ2-7, the CDR3 gives the full variable domain: DGGITQSPKYLFRKEGQNVTLSCEQNLNHDAMYWYRQDPGQGLRLIYYSQIVNDFQKGDIAEGYSVSREKKESFPLTVTSAQKNPTAFYLCASSPGQPYEQYFGPGTRLTVT.

The chain's CDR3 is CASIRGQSTNYGYTF. CDR3 bases read: TGTGCCAGTATCCGCGGGCAGTCAACTAACTATGGC. V usage is TRBV19 and J usage is TRBJ1-2, with D hard to call. The CDR3 end is not reached by the read, which stops 3 residues before it; the germline J gene fills it in. The CDR3 is made up of 15 amino acids. Trimming left V 7 bases short and J 0 bases short, with 15 bases between. Per germline, CDR1 LNHDA and CDR2 SQIVND (reference sequence).

A note on this clone: The sequenced fragment ends 3 residues before the CDR3 boundary, so the rest is inferred from the germline J gene. The chain links TRBV12-3 or TRBV12-4 to TRBJ2-2; TRBD1 aligns across 9 bases. This CDR3 comprises 14 residues. V shed 7 bases and J 7 bases; nucleotides not matched to a gene: 7. Partial CDR3 DNA: TGTGCCAGCATCGGGACAGGGTGGTTCGGGGAG. Amino acids: CASIGTGWFGE. The whole CDR3 reads CASIGTGWFGELFF.

Comments on this clone: Read data end 3 residues before the CDR3 end; the end is taken from the germline J gene. This chain connects TRBV14 to TRBJ2-5, with 9 bases lining up with TRBD1. Germline V lookup: CDR1 SGHDN, CDR2 FVKESK. This CDR3 region has 16 residues. V shed 3 bases and J 5 bases; nucleotides not matched to a gene: 10. The covered CDR3 bases are TGTGCCAGCAGCCAGCTTCGACACAGGGGGCGGGAGACC. Translated: CASSQLRHRGRET. The full CDR3 reads CASSQLRHRGRETQYF.

Worth noting for this clone: The read terminates 3 residues before the CDR3 end, so the remaining end is supplied by the germline J gene. The chain links TRBV2 to TRBJ1-2; perhaps TRBD1 as D (6 bases). This CDR3 comprises 14 residues. V shed 5 bases and J shed 4 bases, with 14 bases lying between them. The germline V gene has CDR1 SNHLY and CDR2 FYNNEI. This CDR3 is CASSTQGIGYGYTF. Partial CDR3 DNA: TGTGCCAGCAGTACACAGGGAATCGGCTATGGC.

A note on this clone: The read terminates 3 residues before the CDR3 end, so the remaining end is supplied by the germline J gene. The chain links TRBV11-2 to TRBJ2-7; 9 bases line up with TRBD1. This CDR3 contains 15 residues. Germline V gives CDR1 SGHAT, CDR2 FQNNGV. V gave up 4 bases and J gave up 2 bases; unmatched junction bases: 6. The CDR3 reads CASSSRTGEAYEQYF. The CDR3 bases that were read are TGTGCCAGCAGCTCCAGGACAGGGGAGGCCTACGAG. Full variable domain (remainder filled in from reference TRBV11-2 and TRBJ2-7): EAGVAQSPRYKIIEKRQSVAFWCNPISGHATLYWYQQILGQGPKLLIQFQNNGVVDDSQLPKDRFSAERLKGVDSTLKIQPAKLEDSAVYLCASSSRTGEAYEQYFGPGTRLTVT.

Points on this clone: Coverage ceases 3 residues before the CDR3 finishes, and the germline J gene fills in the end. The chain carries TRBV28 and TRBJ1-2; TRBD1 might be the D (5 bases). With 6 bases removed from V and 6 bases from J, the gap between germline ends came to 17 bases. Germline values: CDR1 MDHEN, CDR2 SYDVKM. The CDR3 extends over 14 amino acids. The CDR3 loop is CASSPTPGGNGYTF. The covered CDR3 bases are TGTGCCAGCAGCCCCACGCCCGGGGGAAATGGC.

As for this clone: Read data end 3 residues before the CDR3 end; the end is taken from the germline J gene. V usage is TRBV29-1 and J usage is TRBJ2-5, with a tentative D call TRBD1 (6 bases). The germline V and J ends were trimmed by 6 bases and 0 bases, with 11 bases remaining between them. The germline CDR1 and CDR2 sequences are SQVTM and ANQGSEA. CDR3 length: 13 amino acids. CDR3 DNA, as far as it was read: TGCAGCGTCGATACAGGGTACCAAGAGACC. It codes for CSVDTGYQET. The entire CDR3 reads CSVDTGYQETQYF. Full variable domain (missing parts from reference TRBV29-1 and TRBJ2-5): SAVISQKPSRDICQRGTSLTIQCQVDSQVTMMFWYRQQPGQSLTLIATANQGSEATYESGFVIDKFPISRPNLTFSTLTVSNMSPEDSSIYLCSVDTGYQETQYFGPGTRLLVL.

Of note for this clone: The CDR3 extends 3 residues past the end of the read, so its final part is completed from the germline J gene. This chain connects TRBV20-1 to TRBJ1-2; TRBD1 aligns across 7 bases. The germline V gene has CDR1 DFQATT and CDR2 SNEGSKA (reference sequence). This CDR3 is 13 amino acids long. The trim removed 5 bases at V and 4 bases at J, leaving 7 bases unmatched. The DNA read from the CDR3 is TGCAGTGCTCCCACAGGGGATGGCTATGGC. It codes for CSAPTGDGYG. The entire CDR3 reads CSAPTGDGYGYTF.

As concerns this clone: The read gets to within 3 residues of the CDR3 end, and the germline J gene fills in the rest. The V gene is TRBV5-1, the J gene TRBJ2-7; the match to TRBD1 covers 10 bases. The CDR3 sequence is 16 residues long. CDR1 is SGHRS and CDR2 is YFSETQ in the germline V gene. Germline trimming cut 4 bases from V and 6 bases from J; bases unmatched to any gene: 13. The CDR3: CASSAEPGQGTREQYF. Incomplete CDR3 DNA: TGCGCCAGCAGCGCGGAGCCGGGACAGGGGACGCGCGAG. The entire variable domain, with the rest obtained from reference TRBV5-1 and TRBJ2-7, is as follows: KAGVTQTPRYLIKTRGQQVTLSCSPISGHRSVSWYQQTPGQGLQFLFEYFSETQRNKGNFPGRFSGRQFSNSRSEMNVSTLELGDSALYLCASSAEPGQGTREQYFGPGTRLTVT.

With regard to this clone: The sequenced fragment ends 3 residues before the CDR3 boundary, so the rest is inferred from the germline J gene. The V and J genes are TRBV7-6 and TRBJ2-1, with a weak D call TRBD1 (5 bases). CDR3 length equals 16 residues. Trimming took off 0 bases at V and 0 bases at J, with 9 bases between the two ends. Per germline, CDR1 SGHVS and CDR2 FNYEAQ. CDR3 in amino acids: CASSLAQGSSYNEQFF. CDR3 DNA, as far as it was read: TGTGCCAGCAGCTTAGCGCAGGGTAGCTCCTACAATGAG. Full variable domain (rest looked up from reference TRBV7-6 and TRBJ2-1): GAGVSQSPRYKVTKRGQDVALRCDPISGHVSLYWYRQALGQGPEFLTYFNYEAQQDKSGLPNDRFSAERPEGSISTLTIQRTEQRDSAMYRCASSLAQGSSYNEQFFGPGTRLTVL.

As for this clone: Read coverage stops 3 residues before the CDR3 terminus; the germline J gene supplies the remainder. The rearrangement uses TRBV5-1 and TRBJ1-3, with D possibly being TRBD1 (6 bases). This CDR3 contains 14 residues. The germline CDR1 and CDR2 sequences are SGHRS and YFSETQ. With 4 bases removed from V and 9 bases from J, the gap between germline ends came to 17 bases. CDR3 sequence: CASSVTGSTSTIYF. The part of the CDR3 DNA that was read is TGCGCCAGCAGCGTGACAGGTTCCACAAGCACC.

On this clone itself: The read ends 3 residues shy of where the CDR3 ends; the end is completed using the germline J gene. The chain carries TRBV5-1 and TRBJ2-5; D possibly corresponds to TRBD1 (6 bases). This CDR3 comprises 16 residues. Germline loops: CDR1 SGHRS, CDR2 YFSETQ. The V gene lost 0 bases and the J gene lost 1 base, with 13 bases spanning the gap. The CDR3 here is CASSLAGIGGQETQYF. Incomplete CDR3 DNA: TGCGCCAGCAGCTTGGCCGGAATAGGGGGCCAAGAGACC.

Regarding this clone: The sequenced fragment ends 3 residues before the CDR3 boundary, so the rest is inferred from the germline J gene. The chain has TRBV20-1 and TRBJ2-7, with 13 bases aligning to TRBD2. There are 14 residues in the CDR3. CDR1 and CDR2 (germline): DFQATT, SNEGSKA (reference sequence). The V and J ends lost 5 bases and 3 bases, in that order; junction bases with no gene match: 4. The covered CDR3 bases are TGCAGTGCTCTACGGACTAGCGGGAGCTACGAG. As protein: CSALRTSGSYE. The complete CDR3 sequence is CSALRTSGSYEQYF.

For this clone: The read comes to an end 3 residues before the CDR3 does, leaving the germline J gene to fill in the end. The chain uses TRBV18 and TRBJ2-5, with TRBD2 matching 9 bases. The V gene's germline CDR1 is KGHSH and CDR2 LQKENI. This CDR3 spans 15 amino acids. The V gene end was trimmed by 3 bases and the J gene end by 0 bases; junction bases not matched to a gene: 2. The CDR3 sequence: CASSPSGRYQETQYF. The CDR3 bases that were read are TGTGCCAGCTCACCCAGCGGGAGGTACCAAGAGACC.

This clone is identified as medium-sized from frequency. The CDR3 end lies 3 residues beyond the end of the read and is filled in from the germline J gene. The chain recombines TRBV7-9 with TRBJ2-5; the match to TRBD2 covers 11 bases. Trimming at V came to 8 bases and at J to 4 bases, leaving 6 bases not matched to a gene. Germline V lookup: CDR1 SEHNR, CDR2 FQNEAQ (reference sequence). This CDR3 is built from 14 residues. CDR3 sequence reads: CASETGTSGETQYF. The sequenced part of the CDR3 DNA is TGTGCCAGCGAAACCGGGACTAGCGGAGAGACC.

Concerning this clone: The read stops 3 residues short of the end of the CDR3; the missing end is completed from the germline J gene. V usage is TRBV24-1 and J usage is TRBJ2-5; 9 nucleotides agree with TRBD1. J gave up 0 bases and V 9 bases, and 7 bases lay outside the gene matches. The CDR3 has 15 amino acids. Germline CDR1 KGHDR, CDR2 SFDVKD. The CDR3 reads CATSDRGEYQETQYF. CDR3 bases read: TGTGCCACCTCGGACAGGGGAGAGTACCAAGAGACC.

Note on this clone: The DNA ends 3 residues before the CDR3 does, and the rest of the CDR3 is filled in from the germline J gene. The V call is TRBV19, the J call TRBJ2-7, with D perhaps TRBD2 (5 bases). V lost 2 bases, J lost 3 bases, and 14 bases lay in between. CDR1 is LNHDA and CDR2 is SQIVND in the germline V gene (reference sequence). This CDR3 spans 15 amino acids. CDR3 region: CASSISDSAGYEQYF. CDR3 DNA, as far as it was read: TGTGCCAGTAGTATATCGGACTCGGCAGGCTACGAG.